The 21 T cell receptor beta chains in this list originate from one sample, sequenced in a study of identical twins. MiXCR was run by TCRdb on the 5' RACE reads, yielding one entry per CDR3 protein. The sample includes a few hundred thousand distinct CDR3 sequences, roughly 8.7% of them seen just once. The sample also formed part of further work on yellow fever vaccine responses in identical twins.

The sequenced sample was CD8+ T cells sorted from blood. Receptors originate from a woman in her late teens or twenties in good health.

V gene TRBV7-6 combines with J gene TRBJ2-1; D is undetermined. Germline CDR1 SGHVS, CDR2 FNYEAQ. Trimming removed 2 bases at V and 9 bases at J, with 11 bases between. CDR3 length: 13 residues. CDR3 bases: TGTGCCAGCAGCTTATCCGGCAGGTCTGAGCAGTTCTTC. Translation gives CASSLSGRSEQFF.

The chain's CDR3 is CASSIGWREENNEQFF. The DNA for the CDR3 is TGTGCCAGCAGCATAGGGTGGCGGGAGGAGAACAATGAGCAGTTCTTC. The rearrangement links TRBV9 to TRBJ2-1; 8 bases are a match to TRBD2. Germline assignment: CDR1 SGDLS and CDR2 YYNGEE. This CDR3 contains 16 residues. With 4 bases clipped from V and 5 bases from J, the junction kept 11 bases outside the gene matches.

This clonotype was seen at least ten times. The chain links TRBV29-1 to TRBJ2-1; D possibly uses TRBD1 or TRBD2 (5 bases each). Trimming pared 0 bases from V and 7 bases from J, leaving 7 bases between. Germline CDR1 is SQVTM and CDR2 is ANQGSEA. The CDR3 covers 12 residues. The CDR3 here is CSVEDWGNEQFF. The CDR3 DNA reads as TGCAGCGTTGAAGATTGGGGGAATGAGCAGTTCTTC.

The sample holds a few counts of this clonotype. Written as DNA, the CDR3 is TGCAGTGCTGCTCCCGGGTTTTCTAAAGATACGCAGTATTTT. It translates to CSAAPGFSKDTQYF. The J gene is TRBJ2-3, the V gene TRBV20-1; no definite D call. The length of the CDR3 is 14 residues. Trimming pared 5 bases from V and 5 bases from J, leaving 17 bases between. Per germline, CDR1 DFQATT and CDR2 SNEGSKA (reference sequence).

V gene TRBV20-1 combines with J gene TRBJ2-1; D is perhaps TRBD1 (5 bases). Between the trimmed V and J ends, which lost 5 bases and 6 bases, there was a span of 8 bases. CDR1 is DFQATT and CDR2 is SNEGSKA in the germline V gene (reference sequence). The CDR3 consists of 11 residues. Written as DNA, the CDR3 is TGCAGTGCTCCGGACATCAATGAGCAGTTCTTC. This gives the protein CSAPDINEQFF.

This clonotype showed up many times. The V and J genes are TRBV12-3 or TRBV12-4 and TRBJ1-2; a possible D gene is TRBD1 (6 bases). The CDR3 runs to 12 residues. Trimming left V 4 bases short and J 4 bases short, with 7 bases between. DNA for the CDR3: TGTGCCAGCAGTTGGACAGCCTATGGCTACACCTTC. Translation: CASSWTAYGYTF.

The chain links TRBV11-2 to TRBJ2-1; TRBD2 matches at 8 bases. The length of the CDR3 is 18 residues. After removal of 5 bases from V and 0 bases from J, the junction contained 12 bases not matched to a gene. Germline V gene data show CDR1 as SGHAT and CDR2 as FQNNGV. CDR3 sequence reads: CASSPVVGTSGSYNEQFF. DNA for the CDR3: TGTGCCAGCAGCCCCGTCGTGGGAACTAGCGGCTCCTACAATGAGCAGTTCTTC.

The chain uses TRBV29-1 and TRBJ2-7; D is tentatively TRBD1 or TRBD2 (5 bases each). Between the trimmed V and J ends, which lost 1 base and 3 bases, there was a span of 16 bases. Germline V CDR1 and CDR2: SQVTM, ANQGSEA. The CDR3 is 15 amino acids. The CDR3 bases are TGCAGCGTTGAAGTGGGAGACAGAGGGTTCTACGAGCAGTACTTC. This gives the protein CSVEVGDRGFYEQYF.

The table lists this clonotype with many counts. The rearrangement joins TRBV6-4 to TRBJ2-1; D gene uncertain. The ends were cut back, 3 bases at V and 7 bases at J, with 7 bases in the middle. This CDR3 has 12 amino acids. Germline CDR1 MRHNA, CDR2 SNTAGT. CDR3 in DNA: TGTGCCAGCAGTGAGTCGGAAAATGAGCAGTTCTTC. Its translation: CASSESENEQFF.

The CDR3 reads CASKDERYSGANVLTF. The CDR3, as DNA: TGTGCCAGCAAGGACGAAAGGTACTCTGGGGCCAACGTCCTGACTTTC. The V and J genes are TRBV6-1 and TRBJ2-6; D not certain. The CDR3 totals 16 residues. Germline assignment: CDR1 MNHNS and CDR2 SASEGT. V was clipped by 7 bases and J by 0 bases, with 13 bases between them.

The chain joins TRBV5-5 to TRBJ2-7, with 8 bases that match TRBD2. The CDR3 loop spans 15 amino acids. Losses at the gene ends were 4 bases for V and 1 base for J; bases not matched to a gene: 7. CDR1 and CDR2 (germline): SGHKS, YYEKEE (reference sequence). The chain's CDR3 is CASSATSAASYEQYF. CDR3 nucleotides: TGTGCCAGCAGCGCGACTAGCGCAGCTTCCTACGAGCAGTACTTC.

This clonotype came up many times. The chain links TRBV27 to TRBJ1-2; the D is unclear. Germline V CDR1 and CDR2: MNHEY, SMNVEV (reference sequence). This CDR3 has 13 amino acids. V was cut by 5 bases and J by 2 bases, with 9 bases left in between. DNA for the CDR3: TGTGCCAGCAGTCACGGGCCCAACTATGGCTACACCTTC. Translating it yields CASSHGPNYGYTF.

This clonotype was observed a handful of times. In nucleotides, the CDR3 is TGCAGCCTCCGACAGGGCTACGAGCAGTACTTC. Protein: CSLRQGYEQYF. The chain carries TRBV29-1 and TRBJ2-7, with 7 bases aligning to TRBD1. The germline gives CDR1 SQVTM, CDR2 ANQGSEA. Trimming cost V 8 bases and J 3 bases; bases outside gene matches: 4. CDR3 size: 11 residues.

This clonotype was detected ten times or more. This rearrangement joins TRBV4-3 to TRBJ2-4; D ambiguous. The CDR3 has 16 residues. The germline V gene encodes CDR1 LGHNA and CDR2 YSLEER. The V gene lost 0 bases and the J gene lost 0 bases, with 9 bases spanning the gap. The CDR3, as DNA: TGCGCCAGCAGCCAAGATGCGTACTTAGCCAAAAACATTCAGTACTTC. Protein product: CASSQDAYLAKNIQYF.

The V gene is TRBV10-1, the J gene TRBJ2-7; 8 positions match TRBD2. In germline, CDR1 is WNHNN, CDR2 SYGVQD (reference sequence). V was clipped by 6 bases and J by 5 bases; unmatched bases: 12. There are 15 residues in the CDR3. The CDR3 coding sequence is TGCGCCAGCAGCAAGAACCGAGCGGGGGCAAACGAGCAGTACTTC. This codes for CASSKNRAGANEQYF.

This clonotype was seen a handful of times. This chain uses TRBV6-2 or TRBV6-3 with TRBJ2-7; D perhaps matches TRBD1 (6 bases). The germline CDR1 and CDR2 sequences are MNHEY and SVGEGT. This CDR3 is built from 16 residues. V lost 0 bases to trimming and J lost 3 bases, with 15 bases between them. CDR3 in amino acids: CASSYSRRQVSYEQYF. Here the CDR3 DNA reads TGTGCCAGCAGTTACTCGCGGAGACAGGTCAGCTACGAGCAGTACTTC.

The V gene is TRBV4-1, the J gene TRBJ2-3, with 8 bases fitting TRBD2. The CDR3 runs 15 residues. J lost 1 base, V lost 0 bases, and 0 bases had no gene match. CDR1 and CDR2 from the germline V gene are MGHRA and YSYEKL. The CDR3 region is CASSQELAGTDTQYF. CDR3 nucleotide sequence: TGCGCCAGCAGCCAAGAACTAGCGGGCACAGATACGCAGTATTTT.

This clonotype was counted a few times. The V gene is TRBV27, the J gene TRBJ1-3, with TRBD1 as a possible D gene (5 bases). The CDR3 covers 16 residues. Deletions cut 8 bases from V and 0 bases from J, with 17 bases between. Germline V gene sequence: CDR1 MNHEY, CDR2 SMNVEV (reference sequence). The CDR3 region has the DNA TGTGCCAGCCCCCCCCGGGGCTCCCACTCTGGAAACACCATATATTTT. It encodes CASPPRGSHSGNTIYF.

This clonotype was found a few times. J is TRBJ2-7 and V is TRBV10-2, with 14 bases identical to TRBD2. The junction had 10 bases not matched to a gene; V was cut back by 4 bases and J by 2 bases. CDR1 and CDR2 (germline): WSHSY, SAAADI. The CDR3 totals 18 residues. Here the CDR3 reads CASSGTGTSGRSPYEQYF. CDR3 bases: TGCGCCAGCAGTGGTACCGGGACTAGCGGGAGAAGCCCCTACGAGCAGTACTTC.

This chain connects TRBV4-3 to TRBJ2-1; perhaps D is TRBD1 or TRBD2 (6 bases each). There are 13 residues in the CDR3. V was trimmed by 0 bases and J by 10 bases, leaving 10 bases between them. Germline lookup yields CDR1 LGHNA and CDR2 YSLEER. The CDR3 DNA sequence: TGCGCCAGCAGCCAAGACTCCGGGGGCGAGCAGTTCTTC. It translates to CASSQDSGGEQFF.

This clonotype occurred a few times. The rearrangement links TRBV5-1 to TRBJ2-2, with TRBD1 as a possible D gene (6 bases). Per the germline V gene, CDR1 is SGHRS and CDR2 is YFSETQ. V was pared by 3 bases and J by 0 bases, with 9 bases between. The length of the CDR3 is 15 residues. The CDR3 loop reads CASSWTEPNTGELFF. Here the CDR3 DNA reads TGCGCCAGCAGCTGGACAGAACCGAACACCGGGGAGCTGTTTTTT.